There are a few counts of the clone carrying this T cell receptor (beta chain). What it binds is not known. The data were taken from a study of cytomegalovirus exposure and HLA in healthy donors. Study results and caveats: Highest at DRB1 and lowest at HLA-C, TCR association rates differed among HLA loci in a later analysis. A link between a missense DCLRE1C variant and TCR beta V- and J-gene trimming emerged from a later analysis. A prior analysis recorded that most TCR beta V segments were productive about 87% or about 30% of the time.

This PCR relied on a set of 60 Vbeta primers and 13 Jbeta primers. Profiling relied on immunoSEQ multiplex PCR, and the TCRdb table lists in-frame clones only, not all of them. The sample records about 180,000 clones, roughly 87% being singletons. Healthy bone marrow donors formed the donor group. The CDR3 is 17 amino acids. V dropped 2 bases and J dropped 2 bases, with 19 bases sitting between them. The germline gives CDR1 SNHLY, CDR2 FYNNEI. Sequencing input: PBMCs. V is TRBV2 and J is TRBJ2-7, with D tentatively TRBD1 (7 bases). This TCR was recovered from a man aged 40-49 years in good health and CMV-seronegative. CDR3 in DNA: TGTGCCAGCAGTGAATTGGGGGGACAGTCTTCGACCTACGAGCAGTACTTC. Protein product: CASSELGGQSSTYEQYF.